A selection of T cell receptor beta chains follows, all from one sample in a study of T cells after yellow fever vaccination. TCRdb passed the 5' RACE reads through MiXCR, listing each CDR3 protein once. This table holds over 100,000 distinct CDR3 sequences, under 9% found once. The sequenced sample was CD8+ T cells sorted from PBMCs, obtained 45 days after the yellow fever booster vaccination. These receptors were taken from a man between 25 and 39 years old who received the YFV17D yellow fever vaccine. The CDR3 runs from the conserved cysteine through the conserved F or W. The D gene is left open where the match is weak. Rows may omit the clone size; those that give it use once, few, many or a size class.

cdr3_nt | cdr3_aa | clone_size | d_call | j_call | v_call
TGTGCCAGCAGCCCTTCGGACAGGGGAGGCCCCGAGCAGTACTTC | CASSPSDRGGPEQYF | few | TRBD1 | TRBJ2-7 | TRBV28
TGCAGCGTTGAAGACCCACAGCTTAACTATGGCTACACCTTC | CSVEDPQLNYGYTF | many | . | TRBJ1-2 | TRBV29-1
TGTGCCAGCAGCAAAGATGGGCAGGGGGAAGGCGATCAGCCCCAGCATTTT | CASSKDGQGEGDQPQHF | many | . | TRBJ1-5 | TRBV21-1
TGTGCCAGCAGCTCGATTAGGGACAGCTCCTACGAGCAGTACTTC | CASSSIRDSSYEQYF | many | TRBD1 | TRBJ2-7 | TRBV7-9
TGTGCCAGCAGCACCGACAGGGACGCTGGGAGGGCCCAGCATTTT | CASSTDRDAGRAQHF | medium-sized | TRBD1 | TRBJ1-5 | TRBV7-9
TGTGCCAGCAGTGAAGCACTAGGGGCTGAAGGTGAAGCTTTCTTT | CASSEALGAEGEAFF | many | . | TRBJ1-1 | TRBV25-1
TGTGCCAGCAGTTTAATCTATGGCGGGAGCTACAATGAGCAGTTCTTC | CASSLIYGGSYNEQFF | many | TRBD2 | TRBJ2-1 | TRBV27
TGTGCCAGCAGCGGGGTAGACCGGGAGCTGTTTTTT | CASSGVDRELFF | few | . | TRBJ2-2 | TRBV5-6
TGTGCCAGCACTAAGATAAGCGGATCCTACGAGCAGTACTTC | CASTKISGSYEQYF | many | . | TRBJ2-7 | TRBV6-2/TRBV6-3
TGCGCCAGCAGCCACGTTGGAGGGGCAAGAGGAGAGACCCAGTACTTC | CASSHVGGARGETQYF | many | . | TRBJ2-5 | TRBV4-1
TGTGCCAGCAGTTTTGGCACTAGCGGGCCCTACGAGCAGTACTTC | CASSFGTSGPYEQYF | many | TRBD2 | TRBJ2-7 | TRBV12-3/TRBV12-4
TGTGCCAGCAGCCCCCGTGACAGGGGCATTGGTGAGCAGTTCTTC | CASSPRDRGIGEQFF | . | TRBD1 | TRBJ2-1 | TRBV7-6
TGCGCCAGCAGTCTGTCGGGAGAGGAGAGGGAGACCCAGTACTTC | CASSLSGEERETQYF | . | . | TRBJ2-5 | TRBV23-1
TGTGCCAGTAGTATAAACTCGCTCAATCAGCCCCAGCATTTT | CASSINSLNQPQHF | few | . | TRBJ1-5 | TRBV19
TGCGCCAGCAGCCAAGATTCCGGGAGGGAGTACCAAGAGACCCAGTACTTC | CASSQDSGREYQETQYF | few | TRBD2 | TRBJ2-5 | TRBV4-3
TGTGCCACCAGCATCCTCCTAAGTGGTGACGAGCAGTACTTC | CATSILLSGDEQYF | many | . | TRBJ2-7 | TRBV15
TGCGCCAGCAGCCTGCCTTCACTAGCGGGAATGAATGAGCAGTTCTTC | CASSLPSLAGMNEQFF | many | TRBD2 | TRBJ2-1 | TRBV4-1
TGTGCCAGCAGCCAAGAGGGAGGGTACAATGAGCAGTTCTTC | CASSQEGGYNEQFF | . | TRBD2 | TRBJ2-1 | TRBV3-1
TGCAGCGTTGAGGGGGAGACCCAGTACTTC | CSVEGETQYF | many | . | TRBJ2-5 | TRBV29-1
TGTGCCAGCAGCGAGGACGTAGGGCTCACTCAGCCCCAGCATTTT | CASSEDVGLTQPQHF | many | . | TRBJ1-5 | TRBV9
TGTGCCAGCACCTTAGGATCTGAGCAGTTCTTC | CASTLGSEQFF | many | . | TRBJ2-1 | TRBV6-5
TGTGCCAGCAGCCCCGAATCTGGCGGATCCTACGAGCAGTACTTC | CASSPESGGSYEQYF | many | . | TRBJ2-7 | TRBV5-5
TGTGCCAGCAGCCTGCGGGCCACCCTTATCAGCACAGATACGCAGTATTTT | CASSLRATLISTDTQYF | few | . | TRBJ2-3 | TRBV7-6
TGTGCCAGCAGTTTGATGCCCTGGGAGACCCAGTACTTC | CASSLMPWETQYF | few | . | TRBJ2-5 | TRBV12-3/TRBV12-4
TGCGCCAGCAGTGCCCTAGCGGGTAATTCCCAAGAGACCCAGTACTTC | CASSALAGNSQETQYF | many | TRBD2 | TRBJ2-5 | TRBV10-2
TGTGCCAGCAGTGCAGCGGGAGGAGGAGGTAATGAGCAGTTCTTC | CASSAAGGGGNEQFF | many | TRBD2 | TRBJ2-1 | TRBV12-3/TRBV12-4
TGCGCCAGCAGCAAGGGGGGGGATCAAGAGACCCAGTACTTC | CASSKGGDQETQYF | . | . | TRBJ2-5 | TRBV5-1
TGTGCCATCAGTGAGTCAGCGAACCCCTACGAGCAGTACTTC | CAISESANPYEQYF | many | . | TRBJ2-7 | TRBV10-3
TGTGCCAGCAGTTTAGAAGGTTGGGGCAGAAGGTACGAGCAGTACTTC | CASSLEGWGRRYEQYF | many | . | TRBJ2-7 | TRBV12-3/TRBV12-4
TGTGCCAGCAGCTTAGATGATAGCGGCGGGGAGCTGTTTTTT | CASSLDDSGGELFF | many | . | TRBJ2-2 | TRBV7-6
TGCAGTGCTAGAGGCGGACACGAGTTCTTC | CSARGGHEFF | many | . | TRBJ2-1 | TRBV20-1
TGTGCCAGCAGTAAACAGGTGGGGGAGACCCAGTACTTC | CASSKQVGETQYF | many | . | TRBJ2-5 | TRBV27
TGTGCCAGCAGCGCCGGCCCCGGGCAGTTCTTC | CASSAGPGQFF | . | . | TRBJ2-1 | TRBV5-6
TGCGCCAGCAGCAACAGACAGGGAGTGATGCCCATGGACGCTAACTATGGCTACACCTTC | CASSNRQGVMPMDANYGYTF | . | TRBD1 | TRBJ1-2 | TRBV5-1
TGTGCCAGCAGTCGCGGACTAGCCCGATCCTACGAGCAGTACTTC | CASSRGLARSYEQYF | . | TRBD2 | TRBJ2-7 | TRBV28
TGCGCCAGCAGCTACGGGGCAGGGGGCAATCAGCCCCAGCATTTT | CASSYGAGGNQPQHF | few | . | TRBJ1-5 | TRBV5-1
TGTGCCAGCAGCATCATCGGAGCGGGGGGCGGGAACGAGCAGTACTTC | CASSIIGAGGGNEQYF | . | TRBD2 | TRBJ2-7 | TRBV7-8
TGTGCCAGCAGCAGTGGCAGGGGCGAAATAGCCAAAAACATTCAGTACTTC | CASSSGRGEIAKNIQYF | few | . | TRBJ2-4 | TRBV13
TGCGCCAGCAGCCCGGGGCTTCTGAATGAGCAGTTCTTC | CASSPGLLNEQFF | . | . | TRBJ2-1 | TRBV4-3
TGTGCCAGCAGCTCCCCTTCAGATACGCAGTATTTT | CASSSPSDTQYF | few | . | TRBJ2-3 | TRBV5-6
TGCAGTGCGGGTCAGGACAGGCTCACCTACGAGCAGTACTTC | CSAGQDRLTYEQYF | . | TRBD1 | TRBJ2-7 | TRBV20-1
TGTGCCAGCAAAGGACAACTTAATCAGCCCCAGCATTTT | CASKGQLNQPQHF | . | . | TRBJ1-5 | TRBV27
TGTGCCAGCAGTTTATTGGGGAGTGCCGCGGTCTCCTACGAGCAGTACTTC | CASSLLGSAAVSYEQYF | few | . | TRBJ2-7 | TRBV28
TGTGCCAGCAGCTTAGTAGGTGGGGAAGGCAACGAGCAGTACTTC | CASSLVGGEGNEQYF | few | . | TRBJ2-7 | TRBV11-2
TGCGCCAGCAGCCAAGACCAGGGACAGACCACAGATACGCAGTATTTT | CASSQDQGQTTDTQYF | many | TRBD1 | TRBJ2-3 | TRBV4-3
TGTGCCAGCAGGGGATGGACTAGCGGGAGATCGTTTGGGGATTCAGATACGCAGTATTTT | CASRGWTSGRSFGDSDTQYF | . | TRBD2 | TRBJ2-3 | TRBV12-3/TRBV12-4